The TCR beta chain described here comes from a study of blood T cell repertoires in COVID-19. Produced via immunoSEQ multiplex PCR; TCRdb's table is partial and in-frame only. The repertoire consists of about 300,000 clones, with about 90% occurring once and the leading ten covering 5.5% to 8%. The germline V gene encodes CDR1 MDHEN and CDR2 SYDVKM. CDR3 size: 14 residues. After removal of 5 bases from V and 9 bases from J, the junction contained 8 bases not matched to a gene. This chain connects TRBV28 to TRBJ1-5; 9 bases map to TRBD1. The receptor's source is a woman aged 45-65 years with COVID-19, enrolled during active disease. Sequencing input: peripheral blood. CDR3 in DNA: TGTGCCAGCAGTCTACAGGGGGCAATAGGGCCCCAGCATTTT. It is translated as CASSLQGAIGPQHF.